These T cell receptor beta chains were read from a single sample in a study of cytomegalovirus exposure and HLA in healthy donors. This table comes from immunoSEQ multiplex PCR, and its TCRdb copy is limited to in-frame clones, with some not included. The sample has some 30,000 clones, less than 55% seen once. Sequenced: PBMCs. The source of these receptors is a woman in her fifties or sixties in good health and CMV-seronegative. CDR3s include the opening cysteine and the closing phenylalanine or tryptophan.

v_call cdr3_aa
TRBV6-6 CASKGSVLAGDEQYF
TRBV9 CASSANLGAYTF
TRBV19 CASSGQGTVYEQYF
TRBV30 CAWSALEAFF
TRBV6-1 CASSEYRGQPQHF
TRBV11-3 CASSPGTAYSYNEQFF
TRBV27 CASSPPPGQGDYEQYF
TRBV7-8 CASSSLGKPYEQYF
TRBV6-1 CASSGQGAPGELFF
TRBV2 CANSRVQETQYF
TRBV11-1 CASSRTGDSSYEQYF
TRBV5-5 CASSGGGSSGNTIYF
TRBV5-1 CASSLTGTGNTIYF
TRBV7-9 CASSPPGLAGVGGVYTQYF
TRBV28 CASSFRDRGPYTEAFF
TRBV5-8 CASSPFNYSFQGAFF